These 17 T cell receptor beta chains were sequenced from one sample in a study of T cells in women clearing cervical HPV infection. TCRdb keeps only in-frame clones here, not all; method: immunoSEQ multiplex PCR. The specimen's table records 25,000 or so clones. Sequencing input: blood buffy coat. The receptors shown here come from a woman between 18 and 75 years old with a cervical HPV16 infection that either progressed to CIN3+ or cleared (not recorded which).

About this clone itself: The read falls 3 residues short of the CDR3 end, and the missing part is taken from the germline J gene. The chain has TRBV14 and TRBJ2-7; D is possibly TRBD1 (7 bases). Germline values: CDR1 SGHDN, CDR2 FVKESK. With 1 base removed from V and 3 bases from J, the gap between germline ends came to 13 bases. The CDR3 has 15 amino acids. Here the CDR3 reads CASSQARGALYEQYF. Incomplete CDR3 DNA: TGTGCCAGCAGCCAAGCCAGGGGGGCCCTCTACGAG.

On this clone itself: The read halts 3 residues ahead of the CDR3 end, with the missing end drawn from the germline J gene. J is TRBJ2-2 and V is TRBV7-2; possible D gene TRBD2, 5 bases. The V end lost 6 bases, the J end lost 0 bases, and 8 bases lay between the germline ends. The CDR3 totals 14 residues. The germline V gene has CDR1 SGHTA and CDR2 FQGNSA. Partial CDR3 DNA: TGTGCCAGCAGAGCGGCCGCGAACACCGGGGAG. This encodes CASRAAANTGE. The whole CDR3 protein is CASRAAANTGELFF.

To note about this clone: The read terminates 3 residues before the CDR3 end, so the remaining end is supplied by the germline J gene. The chain joins TRBV6-2 or TRBV6-3 to TRBJ2-3; 15 bases are a match to TRBD2. The CDR3 runs 14 residues. The V gene's germline CDR1 is MNHEY and CDR2 SVGEGT. The trim removed 6 bases at V and 6 bases at J, leaving 1 base unmatched. The CDR3 DNA, read in part, is TGTGCCAGCAGGGGGACTAGCGGGAGGGATACG. Translating it yields CASRGTSGRDT. The whole CDR3 protein is CASRGTSGRDTQYF.

Of note for this clone: Read data end 3 residues before the CDR3 end; the end is taken from the germline J gene. The J gene is TRBJ1-2, the V gene TRBV18; 7 nucleotides agree with TRBD1. This CDR3 contains 14 residues. From germline, CDR1 is KGHSH and CDR2 LQKENI. J lost 6 bases, V lost 3 bases, and 7 bases had no gene match. Incomplete CDR3 DNA: TGTGCCAGCTCACCTTCGACAGGGACCGATGGC. Translation gives CASSPSTGTDG. The CDR3 in full is CASSPSTGTDGYTF.

Points on this clone: With the read ending 3 residues before the CDR3 end, the germline J gene is used to fill in that end. The chain has TRBV7-6 and TRBJ2-2, with TRBD1 matching over 10 bases. Per germline, CDR1 SGHVS and CDR2 FNYEAQ. Trimming took 5 bases from V and 5 from J; bases not matched to a gene: 5. The length of the CDR3 is 15 residues. The CDR3 loop is CASSRQGALTGELFF. The CDR3 DNA, read in part, is TGTGCCAGCAGCCGACAGGGGGCGTTGACCGGGGAG.

Remarks on this clone: The CDR3 end falls 3 residues outside the read, so it is completed with the germline J gene. This chain uses TRBV10-3 with TRBJ1-6; 7 bases line up with TRBD1. The CDR3 length is 13 residues. Trimming cost V 7 bases and J 7 bases; bases outside gene matches: 4. Germline CDR1 ENHRY, CDR2 SYGVKD. The CDR3 DNA, read in part, is TGTGCCATCAAATTACAGGGGAATTCACCC. Encoded protein: CAIKLQGNSP. The full CDR3 sequence reads CAIKLQGNSPLHF.

As concerns this clone: Coverage ceases 3 residues before the CDR3 finishes, and the germline J gene fills in the end. The chain uses TRBV5-1 and TRBJ1-3, with a possible D match to TRBD1 (6 bases). The CDR3 is 15 amino acids. The germline gives CDR1 SGHRS, CDR2 YFSETQ. V was trimmed by 4 bases and J by 0 bases, leaving 11 bases between them. The sequenced part of the CDR3 DNA is TGCGCCAGCAGCCCGACAGGTTACTCTGGAAACACC. Protein: CASSPTGYSGNT. The CDR3 in its entirety is CASSPTGYSGNTIYF.

As to this clone: The CDR3 end is not reached by the read, which stops 3 residues before it; the germline J gene fills it in. V usage is TRBV20-1 and J usage is TRBJ1-1; D is possibly TRBD1 (6 bases). This CDR3 comprises 14 residues. Trimming removed 3 bases from V and 0 bases from J, with 11 bases in between. Germline V gene lookup returns CDR1 DFQATT and CDR2 SNEGSKA (reference sequence). The CDR3 bases that were read are TGCAGTGCTAGGGACAGAGCACTGAACACTGAA. It specifies CSARDRALNTE. The full-length CDR3 reads as CSARDRALNTEAFF.

Concerning this clone: Read data end 3 residues before the CDR3 end; the end is taken from the germline J gene. The J gene is TRBJ1-1, the V gene TRBV10-3, with 7 positions matching TRBD1. Germline V gene data show CDR1 as ENHRY and CDR2 as SYGVKD. The CDR3 totals 15 residues. V gave up 6 bases and J gave up 5 bases; unmatched junction bases: 12. The CDR3 region is CAISRTGADRTEAFF. Incomplete CDR3 DNA: TGTGCCATCAGCCGGACAGGAGCAGATCGAACTGAA.

Worth noting for this clone: The CDR3 goes on 3 residues after the read ends, and that part is filled in from the germline J gene. This chain connects TRBV6-2 or TRBV6-3 to TRBJ2-7; D is perhaps TRBD1 (6 bases). Trimming left V 10 bases short and J 0 bases short, with 16 bases between. The CDR3 runs to 14 residues. Germline V gene sequence: CDR1 MNHEY, CDR2 SVGEGT. The CDR3 bases that were read are TGTGCCACCCTCAGGGGATATCCCTCCTACGAG. Translating gives CATLRGYPSYE. In full, the CDR3 is CATLRGYPSYEQYF.

A remark on this clone: The CDR3 end falls 3 residues outside the read, so it is completed with the germline J gene. The V gene is TRBV12-5, the J gene TRBJ2-1; 10 positions agree with TRBD2. This CDR3 region has 15 residues. The V segment lost 4 bases and the J segment 9 bases; nucleotides outside the gene matches: 9. Germline V CDR1 and CDR2: LGHNT, FRNRAP. CDR3 DNA, as far as it was read: TGTGCTAGTGGTTCAACCGGGACTAGCGTCCGTGAG. Its protein is CASGSTGTSVRE. The full CDR3 protein reads CASGSTGTSVREQFF. Complete variable domain (other parts from reference TRBV12-5 and TRBJ2-1): DARVTQTPRHKVTEMGQEVTMRCQPILGHNTVFWYRQTMMQGLELLAYFRNRAPLDDSGMPKDRFSAEMPDATLATLKIQPSEPRDSAVYFCASGSTGTSVREQFFGPGTRLTVL.

Concerning this clone itself: The read terminates 3 residues ahead of where the CDR3 ends, so the germline J gene completes it. The V gene is TRBV20-1, the J gene TRBJ2-5; TRBD2 matches at 12 bases. The CDR3 consists of 15 residues. V was pared by 3 bases and J by 5 bases, with 7 bases of the junction left unmatched. Germline CDR1 is DFQATT and CDR2 is SNEGSKA (reference sequence). The covered CDR3 bases are TGCAGTGCTAGGGCGACTAGCGGGGGCGTTGAGACC. Protein product: CSARATSGGVET. The whole CDR3 reads CSARATSGGVETQYF.

To note about this clone: The DNA ends 3 residues before the CDR3 does, and the rest of the CDR3 is filled in from the germline J gene. The rearrangement links TRBV7-9 to TRBJ2-4; 8 bases fit TRBD2. CDR1 SEHNR and CDR2 FQNEAQ come from the germline V gene (reference sequence). The trim removed 5 bases at V and 9 bases at J, leaving 9 bases unmatched. This CDR3 has 14 residues. Partial CDR3 DNA: TGTGCCAGCAGCACCCCGGGACTAGGCCTCATT. Translated: CASSTPGLGLI. The entire CDR3 protein is CASSTPGLGLIQYF.

A word on this clone: The read halts 3 residues ahead of the CDR3 end, with the missing end drawn from the germline J gene. Distinct nucleotide sequences in the sample also encode this CDR3. The genes are TRBV2 and TRBJ2-7, with D hard to call. This CDR3 spans 14 amino acids. The ends were cut back, 7 bases at V and 5 bases at J, with 18 bases in the middle. Germline CDR1 and CDR2: SNHLY and FYNNEI. CDR3 bases read: TGTGCCAGCACCCCTCAGGAAGGGTCCCACGAG. Translation gives CASTPQEGSHE. The CDR3 in full is CASTPQEGSHEQYF. The variable domain in full, with the rest retrieved from reference TRBV2 and TRBJ2-7, is EPEVTQTPSHQVTQMGQEVILRCVPISNHLYFYWYRQILGQKVEFLVSFYNNEISEKSEIFDDQFSVERPDGSNFTLKIRSTKLEDSAMYFCASTPQEGSHEQYFGPGTRLTVT.

Remarks on this clone: The sequenced fragment ends 3 residues before the CDR3 boundary, so the rest is inferred from the germline J gene. The chain carries TRBV5-1 and TRBJ1-1; D is undetermined. The CDR3 is 15 amino acids. V shed 2 bases and J shed 0 bases, with 11 bases lying between them. Germline CDR1 SGHRS, CDR2 YFSETQ. CDR3 bases read: TGCGCCAGCAGCTTTCAGGAGACTATGAACACTGAA. Residues: CASSFQETMNTE. The whole CDR3 sequence is CASSFQETMNTEAFF.

To note about this clone: The missing CDR3 end, 3 residues past where the read stops, is filled in from the germline J gene. The V call is TRBV19, the J call TRBJ2-7; TRBD1 might be the D (6 bases). The CDR3 sequence is 16 residues long. With 5 bases removed from V and 1 base from J, the gap between germline ends came to 18 bases. Germline-derived CDR1 and CDR2 are LNHDA and SQIVND (reference sequence). The DNA read from the CDR3 is TGTGCCAGTAGTGGTGAGTTTCGGGACAAATCCTACGAG. This codes for CASSGEFRDKSYE. The whole CDR3 reads CASSGEFRDKSYEQYF.

Notes on this clone: From the germline J gene comes the end of the CDR3, since the read stops 3 residues before it. The V call is TRBV5-1, the J call TRBJ1-1; D unclear. V was pared by 1 base and J by 5 bases, with 15 bases between. There are 15 residues in the CDR3. Germline V CDR1 and CDR2: SGHRS, YFSETQ. CDR3 in amino acids: CASSLIPGTDTEAFF. The CDR3 bases that were read are TGCGCCAGCAGCTTGATTCCTGGTACAGATACTGAA. Full variable domain (missing parts from reference TRBV5-1 and TRBJ1-1): KAGVTQTPRYLIKTRGQQVTLSCSPISGHRSVSWYQQTPGQGLQFLFEYFSETQRNKGNFPGRFSGRQFSNSRSEMNVSTLELGDSALYLCASSLIPGTDTEAFFGQGTRLTVV.